These T cell receptor beta chains were read from a single sample in a study of T cell responses to AZD1222 COVID-19 vaccine. Profiled with immunoSEQ multiplex PCR; TCRdb holds only in-frame clones, not every one. The data show roughly 130,000 clones, with 88% seen just once and under 9.5% held by the top ten. The sample in question was peripheral blood, obtained on day 0 of AZD1222 vaccination. Receptor source: an adult in good health. CDR3s leave out the opening cysteine and the closing phenylalanine or tryptophan.

V gene | CDR3 protein
TRBV3-1/TRBV3-2 | ASSQETRLNTGELF
TRBV7-2 | ASSLTGRGERAEKLF
TRBV2 | ASSPDPNYGYT
TRBV12-3/TRBV12-4 | ASSSLAQTQY
TRBV18 | ASSLDLNTEAF
TRBV14 | ASSQGSGQVTDTQY
TRBV5-1 | ASSLGSPGANVLT
TRBV27 | ASKRGRMNTEAF
TRBV28 | ASSRWDTGVFNQPQH
TRBV5-1 | ASSVTGGATLSGIIYGYT
TRBV5-1 | ASSFSGGAYEQY
TRBV14 | ASRQTGSSSYEQY
TRBV5-1 | ASSLDRAHNEQF
TRBV5-6 | ASSLFQGTQLIYGYT
TRBV19 | ASRDTPLTGTDTQY
TRBV30 | AWSVSGSRREKLF
TRBV6-5 | ASSPQVSNEKLF
TRBV9 | ASSVGQGGTYEQY